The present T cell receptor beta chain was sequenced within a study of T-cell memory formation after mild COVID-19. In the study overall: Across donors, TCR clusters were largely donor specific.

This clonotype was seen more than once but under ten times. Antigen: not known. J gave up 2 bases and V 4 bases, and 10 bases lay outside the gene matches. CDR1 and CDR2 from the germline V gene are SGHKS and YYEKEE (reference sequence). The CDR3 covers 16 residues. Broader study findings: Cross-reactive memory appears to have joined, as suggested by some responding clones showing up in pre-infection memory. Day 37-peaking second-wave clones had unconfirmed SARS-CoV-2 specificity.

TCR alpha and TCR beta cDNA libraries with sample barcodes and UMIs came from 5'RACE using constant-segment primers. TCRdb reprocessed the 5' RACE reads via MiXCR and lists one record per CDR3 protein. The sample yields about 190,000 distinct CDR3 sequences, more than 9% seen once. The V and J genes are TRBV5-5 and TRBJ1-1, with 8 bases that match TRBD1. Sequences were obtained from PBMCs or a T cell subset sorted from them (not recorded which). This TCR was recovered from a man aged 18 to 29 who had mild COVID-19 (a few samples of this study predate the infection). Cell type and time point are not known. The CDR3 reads CASSRRDGQGNTEAFF. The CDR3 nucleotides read TGTGCCAGCAGCCGACGCGACGGACAGGGCAACACTGAAGCTTTCTTT.